The source of this TCR beta chain is a study of PD-1 blockade in classical Hodgkin lymphoma. Overall study findings and caveats: Relative to healthy donors, newly diagnosed patients reportedly had lower baseline TCR diversity, which was reported as lower still in relapsed/refractory patients. Complete responders possessed baseline diversity comparable to newly diagnosed patients.

With respect to this clone: The antigen is undetermined.

Repertoires were generated with immunoSEQ multiplex PCR, while TCRdb's copy carries only in-frame clones and drops some. The profile shows 20,000 to 25,000 clones, 60% to 80% of them singletons. CDR1 is SGHRS, CDR2 YFSETQ, per germline. CDR3 length equals 15 residues. V lost 4 bases and J lost 6; bases outside the gene matches: 7. Time point defined: cycle 4 day 1 (C4D1), after five to seven weeks of nivolumab. The patients all showed relapse after autologous stem cell transplantation, while their brentuximab vedotin exposure varied. This sequence originates from a human donor with classical Hodgkin lymphoma. The rearrangement links TRBV5-1 to TRBJ2-2, with TRBD1 matching 9 bases. Sample: peripheral blood mononuclear cells (PBMCs), taken before the fourth cycle of nivolumab. The CDR3 sequence: CASSRDREDSGELFF. CDR3 in DNA: TGCGCCAGCAGCCGGGACAGGGAAGATTCCGGGGAGCTGTTTTTT.